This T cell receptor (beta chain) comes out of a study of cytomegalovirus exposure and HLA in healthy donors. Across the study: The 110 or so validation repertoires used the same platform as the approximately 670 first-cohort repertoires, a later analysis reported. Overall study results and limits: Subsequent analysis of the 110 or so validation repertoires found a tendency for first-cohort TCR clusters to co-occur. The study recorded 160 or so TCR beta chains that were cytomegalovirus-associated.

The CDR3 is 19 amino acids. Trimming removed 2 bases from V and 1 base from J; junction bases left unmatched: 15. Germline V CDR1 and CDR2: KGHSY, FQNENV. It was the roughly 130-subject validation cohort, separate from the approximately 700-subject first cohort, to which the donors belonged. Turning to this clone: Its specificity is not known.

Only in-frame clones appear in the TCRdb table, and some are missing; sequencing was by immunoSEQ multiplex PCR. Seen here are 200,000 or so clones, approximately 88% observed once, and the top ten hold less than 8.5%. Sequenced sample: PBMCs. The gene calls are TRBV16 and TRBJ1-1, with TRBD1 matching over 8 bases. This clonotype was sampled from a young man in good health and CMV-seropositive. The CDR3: CASSQMFGQGRFRNTEAFF. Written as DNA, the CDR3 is TGTGCCAGCAGCCAAATGTTCGGACAGGGAAGGTTTCGGAACACTGAAGCTTTCTTT.